This T cell receptor beta chain emerged from a study of CD8+CD57+ T cells in acquired aplastic anemia. Study-level background: An average of roughly 3 ug of DNA was obtained from sorted CD4+ and CD8+ cells. Healthy donors yielded some 9.9 million CD4+ cell reads on average.

The CDR3 covers 15 residues. Investigators profiled TCR beta VDJ and CDR3 from genomic DNA template. TCRdb re-analysed the reads in MiXCR, keeping a single row per CDR3 protein. The sample includes 400,000 to 450,000 distinct CDR3 sequences, just under 70% of them seen just once. Concerning this clonotype: A read error may produce the germline difference seen at one junction end.

The rearrangement links TRBV12-3 or TRBV12-4 to TRBJ2-3; 9 bases align to TRBD1. This receptor was identified in a human donor in good health, serving as a control. Sample: sorted CD4+, CD8+, or CD8+CD57+ T cells (not recorded which) from PBMCs. In DNA, the CDR3 is TGTGCCACCAGTTTGGGACAGGGTTCAGCAGATACGCAGTATTTT. As protein: CATSLGQGSADTQYF.